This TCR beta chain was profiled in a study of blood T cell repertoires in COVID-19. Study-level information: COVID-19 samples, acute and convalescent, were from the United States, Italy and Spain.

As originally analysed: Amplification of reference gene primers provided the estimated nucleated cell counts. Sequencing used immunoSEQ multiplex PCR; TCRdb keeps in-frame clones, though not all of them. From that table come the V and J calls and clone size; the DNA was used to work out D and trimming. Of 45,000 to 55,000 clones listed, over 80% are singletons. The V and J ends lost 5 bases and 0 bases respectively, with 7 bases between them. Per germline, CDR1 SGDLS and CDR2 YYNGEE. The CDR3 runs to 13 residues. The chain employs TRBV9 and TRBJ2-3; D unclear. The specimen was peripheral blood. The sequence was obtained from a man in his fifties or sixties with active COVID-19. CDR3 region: CASSAGSTDTQYF. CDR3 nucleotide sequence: TGTGCCAGCAGTGCAGGTAGCACAGATACGCAGTATTTT.